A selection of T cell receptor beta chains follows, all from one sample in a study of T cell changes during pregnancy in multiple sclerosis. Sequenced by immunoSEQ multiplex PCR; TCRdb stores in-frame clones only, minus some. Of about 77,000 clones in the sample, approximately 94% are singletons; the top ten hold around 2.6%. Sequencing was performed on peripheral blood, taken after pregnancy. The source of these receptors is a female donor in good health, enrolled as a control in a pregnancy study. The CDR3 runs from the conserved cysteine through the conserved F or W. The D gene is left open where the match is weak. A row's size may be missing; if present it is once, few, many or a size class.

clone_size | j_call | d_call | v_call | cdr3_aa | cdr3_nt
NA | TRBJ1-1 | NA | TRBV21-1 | CASSKRRGTGTRTEAFF | TGTGCCAGCAGCAAAAGAAGAGGGACAGGGACGCGCACTGAAGCTTTCTTT
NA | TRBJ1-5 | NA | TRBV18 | CASSEGLNQPQHF | TGTGCCAGCTCAGAGGGACTGAATCAGCCCCAGCATTTT
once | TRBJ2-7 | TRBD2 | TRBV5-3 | CAPGLAGAHYEQYF | TGTGCCCCTGGGTTAGCGGGGGCCCACTACGAGCAGTACTTC
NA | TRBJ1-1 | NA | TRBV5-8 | CASSRQVKGEAFF | TGTGCCAGCAGCCGACAGGTCAAAGGAGAAGCTTTCTTT
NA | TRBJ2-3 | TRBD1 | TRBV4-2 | CASARDRATDTQYF | TGTGCCAGCGCCCGGGACAGGGCAACAGATACGCAGTATTTT
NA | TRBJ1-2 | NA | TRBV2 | CARTNQGGPGFFTF | TGTGCCAGGACCAACCAAGGGGGACCTGGTTTTTTCACCTTC
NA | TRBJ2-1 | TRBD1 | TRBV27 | CASSKDRGFSYNEQFF | TGTGCCAGCAGTAAAGACAGGGGTTTTTCCTACAATGAGCAGTTCTTC
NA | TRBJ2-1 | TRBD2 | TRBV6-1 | CASTPVAGGYNEQFF | TGTGCCAGCACCCCTGTAGCGGGAGGTTACAATGAGCAGTTCTTC
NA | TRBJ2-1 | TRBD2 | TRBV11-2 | CASSLEPGGYNEQFF | TGTGCCAGCAGCTTAGAGCCGGGGGGATACAATGAGCAGTTCTTC
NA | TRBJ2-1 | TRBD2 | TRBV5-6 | CASSLYSGRARDEQFF | TGTGCCAGCAGCTTGTACAGCGGGAGGGCCAGGGATGAGCAGTTCTTC
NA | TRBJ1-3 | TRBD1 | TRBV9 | CASSRTGSGNTIYF | TGTGCCAGCAGCAGGACAGGGTCTGGAAACACCATATATTTT
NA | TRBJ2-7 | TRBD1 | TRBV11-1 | CASSLDRSSGTGGYEQYF | TGTGCCAGCAGCTTAGACCGCAGCTCCGGGACAGGGGGCTACGAGCAGTACTTC
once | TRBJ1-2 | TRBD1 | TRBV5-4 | CASSLGTGRMGYGYTF | TGTGCCAGCAGCTTGGGGACAGGGAGGATGGGCTATGGCTACACCTTC
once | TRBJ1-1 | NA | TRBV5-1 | CASSSGPQGIGTEAFF | TGCGCCAGCAGCTCCGGTCCCCAGGGTATCGGCACTGAAGCTTTCTTT
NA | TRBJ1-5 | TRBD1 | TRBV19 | CASSAGQTRRNQPQHF | TGTGCCAGTAGTGCGGGACAGACAAGGAGGAATCAGCCCCAGCATTTT
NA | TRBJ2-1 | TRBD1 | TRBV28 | CASNGQATKSSYNEQFF | TGTGCCAGCAACGGACAGGCCACGAAAAGCTCCTACAATGAGCAGTTCTTC
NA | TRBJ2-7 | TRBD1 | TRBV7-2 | CASSPTSGTGGNEQYF | TGTGCCAGCAGCCCGACCAGTGGGACAGGGGGCAACGAGCAGTACTTC
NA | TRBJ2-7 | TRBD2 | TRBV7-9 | CASSFGLAVSYEQYF | TGTGCCAGCAGCTTCGGACTAGCGGTATCCTACGAGCAGTACTTC
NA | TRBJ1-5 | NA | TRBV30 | CAWSVEGNQPQHF | TGTGCCTGGAGTGTAGAGGGAAATCAGCCCCAGCATTTT
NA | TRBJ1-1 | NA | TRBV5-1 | CASSLKTNAGGVNTEAFF | TGCGCCAGCAGCCTAAAAACGAATGCCGGGGGGGTGAACACTGAAGCTTTCTTT
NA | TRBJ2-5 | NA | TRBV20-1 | CSAGPEQTQYF | TGCAGTGCTGGGCCAGAACAGACCCAGTACTTC
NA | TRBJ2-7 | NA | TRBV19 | CASSKARGYEQYF | TGTGCCAGTAGTAAGGCCAGGGGCTACGAGCAGTACTTC
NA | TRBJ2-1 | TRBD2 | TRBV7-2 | CASRPVAGGPWDNEQFF | TGTGCCAGCAGACCTGTAGCGGGAGGGCCTTGGGACAATGAGCAGTTCTTC
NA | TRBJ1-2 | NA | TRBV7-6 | CASSLGPGWWADGYTF | TGTGCCAGCAGCTTAGGCCCAGGGTGGTGGGCAGATGGCTACACCTTC
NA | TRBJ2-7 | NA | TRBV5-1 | CASSSITVPDEQYF | TGCGCCAGCAGCTCGATTACAGTTCCCGACGAGCAGTACTTC
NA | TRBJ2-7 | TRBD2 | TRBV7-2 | CASSSRTSGSYEQYF | TGTGCCAGCAGCTCCCGGACTAGCGGGAGCTACGAGCAGTACTTC
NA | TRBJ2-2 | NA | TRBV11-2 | CASSLGWETNTGELFF | TGTGCCAGCAGCTTAGGTTGGGAGACGAACACCGGGGAGCTGTTTTTT
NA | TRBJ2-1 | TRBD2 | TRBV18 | CASSPTRGLAGVNEQFF | TGTGCCAGCTCCCCGACAAGGGGCCTAGCGGGAGTCAATGAGCAGTTCTTC
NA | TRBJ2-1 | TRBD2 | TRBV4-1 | CASSPRLAIDEQFF | TGCGCCAGCAGCCCCCGACTAGCTATAGATGAGCAGTTCTTC
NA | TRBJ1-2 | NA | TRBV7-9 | CASSPDRVITGYTF | TGTGCCAGCAGCCCGGATCGGGTGATTACTGGCTACACCTTC
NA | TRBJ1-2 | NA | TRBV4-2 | CASSPGSYGYTF | TGTGCCAGCAGCCCTGGCAGCTATGGCTACACCTTC
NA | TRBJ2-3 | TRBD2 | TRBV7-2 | CASSLTSGKDTQYF | TGTGCCAGCAGCTTAACTAGCGGGAAGGATACGCAGTATTTT
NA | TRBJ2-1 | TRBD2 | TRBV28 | CASLAGIYNEQFF | TGTGCCAGTCTAGCGGGGATCTACAATGAGCAGTTCTTC
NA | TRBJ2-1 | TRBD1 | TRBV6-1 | CASSGQMRDEQFF | TGTGCCAGCTCGGGACAGATGAGGGATGAGCAGTTCTTC
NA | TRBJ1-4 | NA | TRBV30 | CAWSASAGILFF | TGTGCCTGGAGTGCCTCAGCCGGGATACTGTTTTTT
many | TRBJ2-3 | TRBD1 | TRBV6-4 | CASSGTGGTDTQYF | TGTGCCAGCAGTGGGACAGGGGGCACAGATACGCAGTATTTT
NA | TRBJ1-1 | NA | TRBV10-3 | CAIGGVRTEAFF | TGTGCCATCGGGGGGGTCCGGACTGAAGCTTTCTTT
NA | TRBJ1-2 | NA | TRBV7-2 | CASSLGGGRESYTF | TGTGCCAGCAGCTTAGGAGGGGGGCGGGAGAGCTACACCTTC
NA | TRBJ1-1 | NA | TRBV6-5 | CASGRIDEAFF | TGTGCCAGCGGGAGAATTGACGAAGCTTTCTTT
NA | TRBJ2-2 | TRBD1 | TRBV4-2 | CASSQRTTGATSGTGELFF | TGTGCCAGCAGCCAACGAACAACAGGGGCCACCAGCGGCACCGGGGAGCTGTTTTTT
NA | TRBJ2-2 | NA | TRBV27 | CASSLAGSGYTGELFF | TGTGCCAGCAGTCTCGCCGGTTCAGGGTACACCGGGGAGCTGTTTTTT
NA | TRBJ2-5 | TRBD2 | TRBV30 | CAWGDPGTMETQYF | TGTGCCTGGGGGGATCCCGGGACTATGGAGACCCAGTACTTC
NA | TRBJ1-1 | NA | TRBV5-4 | CASSWGGTGLNTEAFF | TGTGCCAGCAGCTGGGGGGGTACTGGACTGAACACTGAAGCTTTCTTT
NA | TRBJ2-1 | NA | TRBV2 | CASSDFAHNEQFF | TGTGCCAGCAGTGATTTCGCGCACAATGAGCAGTTCTTC
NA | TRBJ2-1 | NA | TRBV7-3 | CASSLTRSSYNEQFF | TGTGCCAGCAGCTTAACTAGGAGCTCCTACAATGAGCAGTTCTTC
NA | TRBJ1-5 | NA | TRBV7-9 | CASSPGGLNQPQHF | TGTGCCAGCAGCCCCGGAGGCCTCAATCAGCCCCAGCATTTT
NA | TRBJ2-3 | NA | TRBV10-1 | CASSESRVGPQYF | TGCGCCAGCAGTGAGTCGAGGGTGGGTCCGCAGTATTTT
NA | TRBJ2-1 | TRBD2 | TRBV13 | CASSPGTSGSHYNEQFF | TGTGCCAGCAGCCCGGGGACTAGCGGGAGCCACTACAATGAGCAGTTCTTC
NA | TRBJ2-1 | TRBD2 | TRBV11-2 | CASSGRTSGGGNEQFF | TGTGCCAGCAGCGGGAGGACTAGCGGGGGGGGAAATGAGCAGTTCTTC
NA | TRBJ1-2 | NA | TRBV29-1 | CSAKNYGYTF | TGCAGCGCTAAGAACTATGGCTACACCTTC
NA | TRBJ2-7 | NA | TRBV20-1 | CSASESSLPYF | TGCAGTGCTAGTGAAAGTAGCCTTCCGTACTTC
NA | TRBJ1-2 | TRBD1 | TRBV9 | CASSVGGTGNYGYTF | TGTGCCAGCAGCGTAGGGGGGACAGGGAACTATGGCTACACCTTC